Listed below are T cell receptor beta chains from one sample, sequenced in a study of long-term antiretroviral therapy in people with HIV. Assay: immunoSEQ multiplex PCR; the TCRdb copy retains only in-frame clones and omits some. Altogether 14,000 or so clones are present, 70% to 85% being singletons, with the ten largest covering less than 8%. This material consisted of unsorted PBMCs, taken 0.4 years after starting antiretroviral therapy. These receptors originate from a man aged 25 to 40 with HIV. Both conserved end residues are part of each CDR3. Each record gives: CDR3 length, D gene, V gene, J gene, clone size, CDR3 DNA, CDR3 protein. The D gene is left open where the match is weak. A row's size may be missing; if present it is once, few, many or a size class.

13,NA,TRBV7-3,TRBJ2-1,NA,TGTGCCAGCAGCTTAAACAGCTACAATGAGCAGTTCTTC,CASSLNSYNEQFF
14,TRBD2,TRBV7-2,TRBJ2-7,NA,TGTGCCAGCAGCTTAACGGGAGGTTCCTACGAGCAGTACTTC,CASSLTGGSYEQYF
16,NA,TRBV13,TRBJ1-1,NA,TGTGCCAGCAGCGTCCTAGAGTACCGGGGGAACACTGAAGCTTTCTTT,CASSVLEYRGNTEAFF
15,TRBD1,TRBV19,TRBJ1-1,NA,TGTGCCAGTAGTATTCAGGGGGCCATGAACACTGAAGCTTTCTTT,CASSIQGAMNTEAFF
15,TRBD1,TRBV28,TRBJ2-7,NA,TGTGCCAGCAGCTCCCAGGACAGGGTCTCCTACGAGCAGTACTTC,CASSSQDRVSYEQYF
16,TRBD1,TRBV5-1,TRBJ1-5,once,TGCGCCAGCAGCTTGGGTCCCGACAGGGGTGATCAGCCCCAGCATTTT,CASSLGPDRGDQPQHF
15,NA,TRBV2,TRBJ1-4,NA,TGTGCCAGCAGTGCGGGGACAAGGTTTGATGAAAAACTGTTTTTT,CASSAGTRFDEKLFF
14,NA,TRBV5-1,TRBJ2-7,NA,TGCGCCAGCAGCGCTGGACCGGAAACCTACGAGCAGTACTTC,CASSAGPETYEQYF
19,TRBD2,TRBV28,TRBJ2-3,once,TGTGCCAGCAGCCCCTGGACTTGGACTAGCGGGACCCTCCTAGCTACGCAGTATTTT,CASSPWTWTSGTLLATQYF
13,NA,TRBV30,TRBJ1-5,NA,TGTGCCTGGAGTGCCAATAGCAATCAGCCCCAGCATTTT,CAWSANSNQPQHF
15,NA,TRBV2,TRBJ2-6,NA,TGTGCCAGCAGTGCAGGATTCTCTGGGGCCAACGTCCTGACTTTC,CASSAGFSGANVLTF